This entry features one TCR beta chain sequence. This sample is drawn from a study of control samples from healthy donors and cancer patients. The table came from immunoSEQ multiplex PCR; TCRdb's copy has only in-frame clones and leaves some out. The repertoire table contains under 200,000 clones. Germline assignment: CDR1 MNHEY and CDR2 SVGEGT. The CDR3 extends over 14 amino acids. V was clipped by 5 bases and J by 5 bases, with 15 bases between them. The chain recombines TRBV6-2 or TRBV6-3 with TRBJ1-1; TRBD1 might be the D (5 bases). The clonotype was recovered from a woman under 40 in good health. Sequencing was performed on blood. CDR3 in DNA: TGTGCCAGCAGTACTTGGGCAGGGAAGACTGAAGCTTTCTTT. Encoded protein: CASSTWAGKTEAFF.